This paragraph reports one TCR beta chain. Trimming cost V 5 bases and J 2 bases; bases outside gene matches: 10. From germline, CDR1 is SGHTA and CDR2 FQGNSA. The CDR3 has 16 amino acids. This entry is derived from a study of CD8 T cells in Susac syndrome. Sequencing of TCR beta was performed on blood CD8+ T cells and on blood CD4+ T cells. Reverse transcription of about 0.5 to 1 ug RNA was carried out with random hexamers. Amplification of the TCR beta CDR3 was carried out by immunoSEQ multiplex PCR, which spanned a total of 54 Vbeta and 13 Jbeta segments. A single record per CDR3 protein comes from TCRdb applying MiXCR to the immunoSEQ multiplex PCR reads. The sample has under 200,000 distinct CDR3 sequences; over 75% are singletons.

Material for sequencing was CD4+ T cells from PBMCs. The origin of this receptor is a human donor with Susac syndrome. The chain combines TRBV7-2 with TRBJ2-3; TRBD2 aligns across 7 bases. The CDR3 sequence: CASSANGRNYTDTQYF. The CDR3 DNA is TGTGCCAGCAGCGCGAACGGGAGGAACTACACAGATACGCAGTATTTT.